Reported below is one TCR beta chain. The data belong to a study of blood T cell repertoires in COVID-19. Overall study: Researchers got acute and convalescent COVID-19 samples from the United States, Italy and Spain.

Generated by immunoSEQ multiplex PCR, the TCRdb table keeps only in-frame clones and is missing some. The repertoire has 360,000 or so clones, 85% to 90% of them found once; the top ten carry less than 2%. CDR3 length equals 16 residues. Germline loops: CDR1 SGHRS, CDR2 YFSETQ. The V and J ends lost 0 bases and 3 bases, in that order; junction bases with no gene match: 8. Specimen: PBMCs or T cells enriched from blood (not recorded which). The V call is TRBV5-1, the J call TRBJ1-2; 7 bases are a match to TRBD1. The source is a woman in her thirties who had recovered from COVID-19. The CDR3 bases are TGCGCCAGCAGCTTGGGGGCTGTTACAGGGGACTATGGCTACACCTTC. Its translation is CASSLGAVTGDYGYTF.